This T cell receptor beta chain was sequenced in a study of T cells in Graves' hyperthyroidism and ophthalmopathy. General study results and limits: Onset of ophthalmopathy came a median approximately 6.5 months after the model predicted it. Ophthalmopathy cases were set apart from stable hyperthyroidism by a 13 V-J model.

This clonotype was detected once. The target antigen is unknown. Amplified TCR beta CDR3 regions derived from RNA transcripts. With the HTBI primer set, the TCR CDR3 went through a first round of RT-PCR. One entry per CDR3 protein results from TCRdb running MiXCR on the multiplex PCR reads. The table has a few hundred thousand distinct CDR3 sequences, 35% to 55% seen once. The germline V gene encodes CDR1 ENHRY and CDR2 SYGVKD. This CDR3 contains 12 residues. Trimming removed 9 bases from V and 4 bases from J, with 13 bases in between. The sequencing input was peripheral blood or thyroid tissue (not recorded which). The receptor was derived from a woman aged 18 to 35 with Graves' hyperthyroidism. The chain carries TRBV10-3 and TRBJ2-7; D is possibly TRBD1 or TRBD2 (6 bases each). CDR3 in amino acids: CAMGGRAYEQYF. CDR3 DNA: TGTGCCATGGGGGGCAGAGCTTACGAGCAGTACTTC.